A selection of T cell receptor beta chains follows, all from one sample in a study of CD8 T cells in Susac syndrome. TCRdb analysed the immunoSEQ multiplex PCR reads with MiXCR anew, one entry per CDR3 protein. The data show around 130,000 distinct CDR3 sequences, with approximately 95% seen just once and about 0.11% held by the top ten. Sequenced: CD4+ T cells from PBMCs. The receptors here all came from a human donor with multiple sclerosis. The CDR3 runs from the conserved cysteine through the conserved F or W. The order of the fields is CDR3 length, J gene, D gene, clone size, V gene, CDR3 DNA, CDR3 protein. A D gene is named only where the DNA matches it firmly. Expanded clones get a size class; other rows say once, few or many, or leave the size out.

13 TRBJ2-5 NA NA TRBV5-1 TGCGCCAGCAGCTTGGATTCTACGCCGGTTGCGTACTTC CASSLDSTPVAYF
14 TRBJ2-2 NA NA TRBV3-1 TGTGCCAGCAGCCAAGATCCGAAAACCGGGGAGCTGTTTTTT CASSQDPKTGELFF
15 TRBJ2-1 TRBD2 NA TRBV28 TGTGCCAGCATTGTTAGCGGGAGAGGGTACAATGAGCAGTTCTTC CASIVSGRGYNEQFF
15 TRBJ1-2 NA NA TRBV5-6 TGTGCCAGCAGCCGGCGGGGGGGCCTCATCTATGGCTACACCTTC CASSRRGGLIYGYTF
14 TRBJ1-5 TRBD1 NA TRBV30 TGTGCCTGGAGTACCGGACAGGGGTCGCAGCCCCAGCATTTT CAWSTGQGSQPQHF
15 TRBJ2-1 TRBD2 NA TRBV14 TGTGCCAGCAGCTCGGGACTAGTCCCCGGCAATGAGCAGTTCTTC CASSSGLVPGNEQFF
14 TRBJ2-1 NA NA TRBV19 TGTGCCAGTACCCAACTGGCCAGCGGAGGGGAGCAGTTCTTC CASTQLASGGEQFF
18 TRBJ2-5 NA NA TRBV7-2 TGTGCCAGCAGCTTAGGAAAATCAACCGCCCCTTCCCAAGAGACCCAGTACTTC CASSLGKSTAPSQETQYF
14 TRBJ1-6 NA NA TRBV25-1 TGTGCCAGTCGTCAGGGGATGCATAATTCACCCCTCCACTTT CASRQGMHNSPLHF
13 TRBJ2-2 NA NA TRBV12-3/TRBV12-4 TGTGCCAGCAGCTTGATAGGGGTCGGGGAGCTGTTTTTT CASSLIGVGELFF
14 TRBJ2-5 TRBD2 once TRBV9 TGTGCCAGCAGCTACCGGACTAGCCAAGAGACCCAGTACTTC CASSYRTSQETQYF
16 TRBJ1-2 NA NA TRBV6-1 TGTGCCAGCAGTGCAAGCGTCCCGGGCAGATCCTATGGCTACACCTTC CASSASVPGRSYGYTF
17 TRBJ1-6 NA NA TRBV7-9 TGTGCCAGCAGCAGGATTCGGGGGCAGGGCTGGGATTCACCCCTCCACTTT CASSRIRGQGWDSPLHF
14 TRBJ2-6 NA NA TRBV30 TGTGCCTTACCACGGATTTCTGGGGCCAACGTCCTGACTTTC CALPRISGANVLTF
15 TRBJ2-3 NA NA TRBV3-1 TGTGCCAGCAGCCAGGTGGAGGGGGCCACAGATACGCAGTATTTT CASSQVEGATDTQYF
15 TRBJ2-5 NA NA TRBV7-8 TGTGCCAGCAGCCCCTACCGACAGATTCAAGAGACCCAGTACTTC CASSPYRQIQETQYF
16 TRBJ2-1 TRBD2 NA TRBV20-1 TGCAGTGCGCGAAAGGCCACAGCGGGGGGTAACAATGAGCAGTTCTTC CSARKATAGGNNEQFF
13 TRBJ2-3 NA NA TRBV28 TGTGCCCTGCAGGAGGTAAACACAGATACGCAGTATTTT CALQEVNTDTQYF
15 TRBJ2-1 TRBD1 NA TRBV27 TGTGCCAGCAGTTTATACCCCCCAGGGGGAAATGAGCAGTTCTTC CASSLYPPGGNEQFF
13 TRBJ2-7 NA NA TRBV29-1 TGCAGCGTTGATGTGAGAATTGGGGGCGAGCAGTACTTC CSVDVRIGGEQYF
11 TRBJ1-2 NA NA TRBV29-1 TGCAGCGTGGGTTCGGGCTATGGCTACACCTTC CSVGSGYGYTF
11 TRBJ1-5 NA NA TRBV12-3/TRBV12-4 TGTGCCCCGGGCGGAGGGCAGCCCCAGCATTTT CAPGGGQPQHF
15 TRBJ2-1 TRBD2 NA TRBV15 TGTGCCACCAGCCTACGTAGCGGGGACCACAATGAGCAGTTCTTC CATSLRSGDHNEQFF
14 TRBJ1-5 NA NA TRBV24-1 TGTGCCACCAGTGCCCGTGATAGCAATCAGCCCCAGCATTTT CATSARDSNQPQHF
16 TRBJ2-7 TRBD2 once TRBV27 TGTGCCAGCAGTTCCCAAGGACTAGCGGGGTCCTACGAGCAGTACTTC CASSSQGLAGSYEQYF
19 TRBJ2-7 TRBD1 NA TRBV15 TGTGCCACCAGGGACAAACACCCCGGACAGGGTAGTTTTTGGGACGAGCAGTACTTC CATRDKHPGQGSFWDEQYF
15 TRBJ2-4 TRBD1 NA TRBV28 TGTGCCAGCAGTGGGGGACAGACAGCCAAAAACATTCAGTACTTC CASSGGQTAKNIQYF